The next 28 T cell receptor beta chains were all read from a single sample in a study of monozygotic twins with inflammatory bowel disease. TCRdb re-called the 5' RACE reads; every CDR3 protein appears as one record, without DNA. The specimen's table records roughly 330,000 distinct CDR3 sequences. The specimen was blood. These receptors were taken from a human donor with ulcerative colitis or Crohn's disease, or a healthy co-twin of an affected twin (not recorded which).

The gene calls are TRBV7-9 and TRBJ1-2; lacking DNA, the TRBD1 call made by TCRdb goes unchecked. There are 12 residues in the CDR3. Germline V gene data show CDR1 as SEHNR and CDR2 as FQNEAQ (reference sequence). CDR3 residues: CASRGPGYGYTF.

The chain couples TRBV7-2 to TRBJ1-2; the D gene TCRdb calls, TRBD1, cannot be checked with no DNA. The CDR3 length is 15 residues. Germline values: CDR1 SGHTA, CDR2 FQGNSA. CDR3 residues: CASSLSGRGNYGYTF.

The V and J genes are TRBV3-1 and TRBJ2-7. The CDR3 is made up of 12 amino acids. Per germline, CDR1 LGHDT and CDR2 YNNKEL (reference sequence). Here the CDR3 reads CASSQVRDEQYF.

The chain recombines TRBV28 with TRBJ1-1. The CDR3 contains 12 residues. The germline CDR1 and CDR2 sequences are MDHEN and SYDVKM. The CDR3 is CASSYHSTEAFF.

The V call is TRBV7-9, the J call TRBJ2-4; TCRdb's D call of TRBD1 is untestable without DNA. The CDR3 sequence is 16 residues long. Looked up from germline, CDR1 is SEHNR and CDR2 is FQNEAQ (reference sequence). CDR3 in amino acids: CASSLKGFTGQNIQYF.

The rearrangement links TRBV28 to TRBJ2-3. The CDR3 extends over 16 amino acids. CDR1 is MDHEN and CDR2 is SYDVKM in the germline V gene. CDR3 residues: CASSFQVPFSRDTQYF.

The rearrangement links TRBV25-1 to TRBJ1-6. Germline-derived CDR1 and CDR2 are MGHDK and SYGVNS. CDR3 length: 15 residues. This CDR3 reads CASSLTGPVHSPLHF.

This chain links TRBV20-1 with TRBJ2-7; absent DNA, TCRdb's TRBD2 call cannot be checked. There are 12 residues in the CDR3. Germline V lookup: CDR1 DFQATT, CDR2 SNEGSKA (reference sequence). CDR3 in amino acids: CSASGGSYEQYF.

The rearrangement links TRBV6-2 or TRBV6-3 to TRBJ2-1; TCRdb calls TRBD2, which cannot be checked without DNA. Looked up from germline, CDR1 is MNHEY and CDR2 is SVGEGT. The CDR3 has 16 amino acids. The chain's CDR3 is CASRLRGGLSYNEQFF.

This chain uses TRBV6-1 with TRBJ2-1; with no DNA, the TCRdb D assignment of TRBD2 cannot be verified. Looked up from germline, CDR1 is MNHNS and CDR2 is SASEGT. CDR3 length: 13 amino acids. CDR3 residues: CASLSDLRNEQFF.

V usage is TRBV10-3 and J usage is TRBJ1-5. The CDR3 is 13 amino acids. CDR1 and CDR2 (germline): ENHRY, SYGVKD. The CDR3 loop is CATSKASDQPQHF.

The chain couples TRBV5-1 to TRBJ2-2; TCRdb gives TRBD2 as the D gene, but with no DNA this cannot be confirmed. The V gene's germline CDR1 is SGHRS and CDR2 YFSETQ. CDR3 length: 14 amino acids. The CDR3 loop reads CASSFASPTGELFF.

The chain joins TRBV5-4 to TRBJ2-5; the D call from TCRdb, TRBD2, cannot be confirmed without DNA. The CDR3 has 15 residues. In germline, CDR1 is SGHNT, CDR2 YYREEE (reference sequence). The CDR3 region is CASSLGQGQQETQYF. Using reference TRBV5-4 and TRBJ2-5 for the parts outside the CDR3, the full variable domain is ETGVTQSPTHLIKTRGQQVTLRCSSQSGHNTVSWYQQALGQGPQFIFQYYREEENGRGNFPPRFSGLQFPNYSSELNVNALELDDSALYLCASSLGQGQQETQYFGPGTRLLVL.

The rearrangement joins TRBV27 to TRBJ2-5; the TCRdb call, TRBD2, lacks DNA for checking. The CDR3 has 14 residues. CDR1 is MNHEY and CDR2 is SMNVEV in the germline V gene (reference sequence). The CDR3 is CASRKQGGGETQYF.

This chain uses TRBV12-3 or TRBV12-4 with TRBJ2-7. The CDR3 is 13 residues long. This CDR3 reads CASSLGGVYEQYF.

This chain connects TRBV24-1 to TRBJ2-1; TCRdb indicates TRBD2, and absent DNA this call remains unverified. The germline CDR1 and CDR2 sequences are KGHDR and SFDVKD. This CDR3 comprises 19 residues. The CDR3 reads CATSILKGTSGSSYNEQFF.

The rearrangement links TRBV28 to TRBJ2-4; TCRdb outputs TRBD1, but without DNA this stays unchecked. The CDR3 contains 13 residues. CDR1 MDHEN and CDR2 SYDVKM come from the germline V gene. The CDR3 protein is CASSTPGQDFQYF.

The CDR3 here is CASSSPGTGIYEQYF. The chain carries TRBV27 and TRBJ2-7; the TCRdb D gene call, TRBD1, has no DNA to confirm it. The CDR3 runs to 15 residues. CDR1 MNHEY and CDR2 SMNVEV come from the germline V gene (reference sequence).

This chain joins TRBV14 and TRBJ2-3; no DNA is available, so the TRBD2 call from TCRdb remains unchecked. Germline lookup yields CDR1 SGHDN and CDR2 FVKESK. The length of the CDR3 is 15 residues. This CDR3 is CASSLGPFHTNTQYF.

This rearrangement joins TRBV14 to TRBJ2-4; absent DNA, TCRdb's TRBD1 call cannot be checked. Germline V gene data show CDR1 as SGHDN and CDR2 as FVKESK. The CDR3 runs 14 residues. The chain's CDR3 is CASSSRTGLNIQYF.

The J gene is TRBJ2-7, the V gene TRBV6-2 or TRBV6-3; TCRdb indicates TRBD2, and absent DNA this call remains unverified. CDR1 and CDR2 from the germline V gene are MNHEY and SVGEGT. CDR3 length: 12 amino acids. CDR3 sequence: CATSGLTYEQYF.

This sequence joins TRBV28 and TRBJ1-2. CDR1 MDHEN and CDR2 SYDVKM come from the germline V gene. This CDR3 is built from 13 residues. The CDR3 sequence is CASNSDPNYGYTF.

This CDR3 reads CASSIAGTGELFF. The rearrangement joins TRBV28 to TRBJ2-2; as DNA is missing, the TRBD2 call by TCRdb cannot be tested. Germline-derived CDR1 and CDR2 are MDHEN and SYDVKM. CDR3 length: 13 amino acids.

The gene calls are TRBV7-9 and TRBJ1-1; the TCRdb call, TRBD1, lacks DNA for checking. CDR1 is SEHNR, CDR2 FQNEAQ, per germline (reference sequence). CDR3 size: 15 residues. The CDR3 spells CASSFGQPMNTEAFF.

The J gene is TRBJ2-1, the V gene TRBV7-9; TCRdb's assignment of TRBD1 cannot be checked, as there is no DNA. The CDR3 consists of 16 residues. CDR1 and CDR2 (germline): SEHNR, FQNEAQ (reference sequence). This CDR3 is CASSFFLNGANNEQFF.

This chain joins TRBV29-1 and TRBJ2-3; TCRdb calls TRBD1, which cannot be checked without DNA. The germline V gene has CDR1 SQVTM and CDR2 ANQGSEA. This CDR3 spans 13 amino acids. CDR3 region: CSVEQGAADTQYF.

The chain joins TRBV29-1 to TRBJ2-2; TCRdb proposes TRBD1, but this gene call is untestable without DNA. The CDR3 runs 14 residues. In germline, CDR1 is SQVTM, CDR2 ANQGSEA. This chain's CDR3 is CSVGRETVRGELFF.

The V call is TRBV3-1, the J call TRBJ2-7; checking the TCRdb D call of TRBD1 is not possible without DNA. In germline, CDR1 is LGHDT, CDR2 YNNKEL (reference sequence). CDR3 length equals 15 residues. CDR3 region: CASSQDPDRLYEQYF.